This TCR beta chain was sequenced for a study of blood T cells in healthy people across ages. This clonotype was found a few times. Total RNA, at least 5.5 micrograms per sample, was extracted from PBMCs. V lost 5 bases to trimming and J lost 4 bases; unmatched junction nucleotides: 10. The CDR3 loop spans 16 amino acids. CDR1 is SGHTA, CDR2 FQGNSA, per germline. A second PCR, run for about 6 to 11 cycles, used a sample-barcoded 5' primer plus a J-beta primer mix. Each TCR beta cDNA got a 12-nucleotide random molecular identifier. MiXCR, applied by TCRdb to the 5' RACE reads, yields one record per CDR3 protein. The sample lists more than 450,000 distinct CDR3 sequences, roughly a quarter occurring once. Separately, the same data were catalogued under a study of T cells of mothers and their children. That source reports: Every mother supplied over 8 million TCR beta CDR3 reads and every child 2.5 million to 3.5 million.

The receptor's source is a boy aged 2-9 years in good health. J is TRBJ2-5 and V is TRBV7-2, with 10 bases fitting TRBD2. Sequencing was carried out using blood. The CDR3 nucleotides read TGTGCCAGCAGCCTCACTAGCGGGATTCTGTCAGAGACCCAGTACTTC. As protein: CASSLTSGILSETQYF.